This entry features one T cell receptor beta chain sequence. The immunoSEQ assay was v3. Method: immunoSEQ multiplex PCR; TCRdb's copy keeps in-frame clones and lacks some. The table has approximately 57,000 clones, about 81% seen once. Time point denoted: pre-treatment sample, taken before nivolumab and TIL therapy. The sample belongs to a study of TIL therapy for anti-PD-1-resistant metastatic lung cancer. The clonotype comes from a person aged 25 to 79 with non-small cell lung cancer. Sequenced material: blood, taken at baseline.

The chain's CDR3 is CASSSGTASYEQYF. Written as DNA, the CDR3 is TGCGCCAGCAGCTCTGGGACAGCATCCTACGAGCAGTACTTC. The chain carries TRBV5-1 and TRBJ2-7; the match to TRBD1 covers 7 bases. Trimming removed 3 bases from V and 1 base from J; junction bases left unmatched: 4. Germline assignment: CDR1 SGHRS and CDR2 YFSETQ. The CDR3 has 14 residues.